This T cell receptor beta chain was observed in a study of molecular identifiers for immune sequencing clone quantification. J lost 5 bases, V lost 0 bases, and 4 bases had no gene match. In germline, CDR1 is SGDLS, CDR2 YYNGEE. The CDR3 spans 15 residues. This clonotype has at least ten counts. Previously described methods and listed TCR primers were employed for the bulk TCR libraries. TCRdb reprocessed the PCR reads with MiXCR, giving one entry per CDR3 protein. Of about 640,000 distinct CDR3 sequences listed, 20% are singletons. Using 10%, 30% or 50% RNA, naive CD8 libraries were derived from around 20,000 to 1,000,000 sorted cells.

J is TRBJ2-3 and V is TRBV9; 9 bases fit TRBD2. The source of this sequence is a human donor in good health. Some libraries in this study had Jurkat cell RNA spiked in. Sequenced material: naive CD8+ T cells from blood, with Jurkat cell RNA spiked in. Regarding subset: FACS-sorted CD8+CD4-CCR7+CD45RA+ naive T cells. The CDR3 spells CASSVVAGAGDTQYF. The DNA of the CDR3 is TGTGCCAGCAGCGTAGTAGCGGGGGCGGGAGATACGCAGTATTTT.